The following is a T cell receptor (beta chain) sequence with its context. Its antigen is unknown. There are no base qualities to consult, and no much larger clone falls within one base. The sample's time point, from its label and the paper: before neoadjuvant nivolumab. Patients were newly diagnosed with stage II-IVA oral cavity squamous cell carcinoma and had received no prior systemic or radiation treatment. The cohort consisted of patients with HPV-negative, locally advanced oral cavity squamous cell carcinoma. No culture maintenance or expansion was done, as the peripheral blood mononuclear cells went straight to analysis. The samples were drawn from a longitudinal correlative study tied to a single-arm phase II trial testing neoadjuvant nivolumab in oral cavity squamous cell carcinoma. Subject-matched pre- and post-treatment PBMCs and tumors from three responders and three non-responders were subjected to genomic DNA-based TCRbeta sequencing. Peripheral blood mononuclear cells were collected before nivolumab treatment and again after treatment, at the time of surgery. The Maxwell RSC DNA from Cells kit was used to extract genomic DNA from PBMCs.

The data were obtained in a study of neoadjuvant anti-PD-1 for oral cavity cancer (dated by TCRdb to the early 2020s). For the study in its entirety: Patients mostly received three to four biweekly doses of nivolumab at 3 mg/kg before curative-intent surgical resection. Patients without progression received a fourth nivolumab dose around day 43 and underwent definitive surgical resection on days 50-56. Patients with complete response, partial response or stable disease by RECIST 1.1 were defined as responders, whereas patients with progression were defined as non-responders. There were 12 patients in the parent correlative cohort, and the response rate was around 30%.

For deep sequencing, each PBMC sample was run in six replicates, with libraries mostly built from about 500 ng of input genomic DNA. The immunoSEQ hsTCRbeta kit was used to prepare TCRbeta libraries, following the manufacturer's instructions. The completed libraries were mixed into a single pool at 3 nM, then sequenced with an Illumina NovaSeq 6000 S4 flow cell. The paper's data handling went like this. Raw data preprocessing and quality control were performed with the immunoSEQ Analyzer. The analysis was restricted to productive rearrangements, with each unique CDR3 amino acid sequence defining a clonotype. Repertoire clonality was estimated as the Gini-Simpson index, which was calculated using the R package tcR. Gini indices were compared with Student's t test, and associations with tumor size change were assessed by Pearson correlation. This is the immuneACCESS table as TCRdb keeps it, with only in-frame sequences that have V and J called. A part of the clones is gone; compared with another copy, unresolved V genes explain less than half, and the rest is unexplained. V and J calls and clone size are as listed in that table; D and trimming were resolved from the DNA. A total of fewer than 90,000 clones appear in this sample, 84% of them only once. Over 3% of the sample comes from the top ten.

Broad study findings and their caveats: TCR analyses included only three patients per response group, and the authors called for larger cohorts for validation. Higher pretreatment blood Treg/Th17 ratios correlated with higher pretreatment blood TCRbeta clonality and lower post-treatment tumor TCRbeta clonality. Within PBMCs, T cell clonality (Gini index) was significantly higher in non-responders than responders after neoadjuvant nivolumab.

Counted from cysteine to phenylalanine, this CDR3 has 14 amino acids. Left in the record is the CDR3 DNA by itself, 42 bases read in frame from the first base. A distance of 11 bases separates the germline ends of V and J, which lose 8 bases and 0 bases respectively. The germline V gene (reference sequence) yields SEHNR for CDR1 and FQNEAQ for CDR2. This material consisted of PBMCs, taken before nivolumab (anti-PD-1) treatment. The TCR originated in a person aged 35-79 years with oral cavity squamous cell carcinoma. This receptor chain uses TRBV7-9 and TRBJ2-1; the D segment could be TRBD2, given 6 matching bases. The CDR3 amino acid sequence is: CASDGGSSYNEQFF. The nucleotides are TGTGCCAGCGACGGAGGGAGCTCCTACAATGAGCAGTTCTTC.